A selection of T cell receptor beta chains follows, all from one sample in a study of blood T cell repertoires in COVID-19. Generated by immunoSEQ multiplex PCR, the TCRdb table keeps only in-frame clones and is missing some. The sample shows 110,000 to 150,000 clones, about 88% of them seen only once. Sequencing was carried out using peripheral blood. The receptor set was obtained from a human donor in a cohort sampled during active COVID-19. The CDR3 runs from the conserved cysteine through the conserved F or W. A D gene is named only where the DNA matches it firmly. Where a row states a size, it is once, few, many or the class of an expanded clone; other rows omit it.

v_gene	j_gene	abundance	d_gene	CDR3aa	CDR3nt
TRBV28	TRBJ1-5	NA	TRBD1	CASSPHEGQGNQPQHF	TGTGCCAGCAGTCCACACGAGGGACAGGGGAATCAGCCCCAGCATTTT
TRBV5-1	TRBJ2-7	NA	TRBD1	CASSLGSGGEQYF	TGCGCCAGCAGCTTGGGATCAGGGGGCGAGCAGTACTTC
TRBV27	TRBJ2-1	NA	TRBD2	CASRLKLAGVSNEQFF	TGTGCCAGCAGACTCAAACTAGCGGGAGTGAGTAATGAGCAGTTCTTC
TRBV5-1	TRBJ2-3	once	TRBD2	CASQTSGTTDTQYF	TGCGCCAGCCAAACCAGCGGGACCACAGATACGCAGTATTTT
TRBV20-1	TRBJ1-4	NA	NA	CSAGGANEKLFF	TGCAGTGCTGGTGGAGCTAATGAAAAACTGTTTTTT
TRBV12-3/TRBV12-4	TRBJ1-6	NA	NA	CASSGGEGSPLHF	TGTGCCAGCTCCGGGGGGGAGGGTTCACCCCTCCACTTT
TRBV3-1/TRBV3-2	TRBJ1-5	NA	TRBD1	CASSQGTGASNQPQHF	TGTGCCAGCAGCCAAGGGACAGGGGCCAGCAATCAGCCCCAGCATTTT
TRBV14	TRBJ2-1	NA	TRBD2	CASSQLRLAGVNEQFF	TGTGCCAGCAGCCAATTAAGACTAGCGGGAGTTAATGAGCAGTTCTTC
TRBV3-1/TRBV3-2	TRBJ1-6	once	TRBD1	CASSQVRGLGSPLHF	TGTGCCAGCAGCCAAGTTAGGGGGCTGGGTTCACCCCTCCACTTT
TRBV10-3	TRBJ2-1	NA	TRBD1	CAISEGLTGNNNEQFF	TGTGCCATCAGTGAGGGACTGACAGGGAATAACAATGAGCAGTTCTTC
TRBV18	TRBJ1-5	NA	NA	CASSPNEALGGSSNQPQHF	TGTGCCAGCTCACCAAACGAGGCCCTCGGGGGGAGTAGCAATCAGCCCCAGCATTTT
TRBV3-1/TRBV3-2	TRBJ1-1	NA	NA	CASSQASEAFF	TGTGCCAGCAGCCAAGCTTCCGAAGCTTTCTTT
TRBV6-5	TRBJ1-3	NA	NA	CASSLRETSGNTIYF	TGTGCCAGCAGTCTCCGGGAGACCTCTGGAAACACCATATATTTT
TRBV11-2	TRBJ2-1	once	TRBD2	CASSLSRLAPYDEQFF	TGTGCCAGCAGCTTAAGTAGACTAGCTCCCTACGATGAGCAGTTCTTC
TRBV6-5	TRBJ2-1	NA	TRBD1	CASSYLGQGKNEQFF	TGTGCCAGCAGTTACCTAGGACAGGGTAAAAATGAGCAGTTCTTC
TRBV15	TRBJ2-1	NA	TRBD2	CATSDRGGTSGYNEQFF	TGTGCCACCAGCGACCGAGGGGGGACTAGCGGTTACAATGAGCAGTTCTTC
TRBV7-7	TRBJ1-4	NA	TRBD1	CASSLGQGQGIGEKLFF	TGTGCTAGCAGCTTAGGCCAGGGACAGGGGATAGGCGAAAAACTGTTTTTT
TRBV7-3	TRBJ2-1	NA	TRBD2	CASSSSGISYNEQFF	TGTGCCAGCAGCTCCAGCGGGATTTCCTACAATGAGCAGTTCTTC
TRBV27	TRBJ2-3	many	NA	CASTPSPGGHNTDTQYF	TGTGCCAGCACCCCCTCGCCGGGGGGACATAACACAGATACGCAGTATTTT
TRBV5-4	TRBJ1-2	few	NA	CASRLGGSYGYTF	TGTGCCAGCAGGCTGGGAGGGAGCTATGGCTACACCTTC
TRBV19	TRBJ1-5	NA	NA	CASSIFGGAVDQPQHF	TGTGCCAGTAGTATTTTCGGAGGGGCCGTAGATCAGCCCCAGCATTTT
TRBV5-5	TRBJ2-5	once	TRBD1	CASSLGQAKETQYF	TGTGCCAGCAGTTTGGGACAGGCCAAAGAGACCCAGTACTTC
TRBV4-1	TRBJ2-7	NA	TRBD1	CASSQADRGLYEQYF	TGCGCCAGCAGCCAAGCGGACAGGGGGCTCTACGAGCAGTACTTC
TRBV5-1	TRBJ2-7	NA	TRBD1	CASSLGTGVYEQYF	TGCGCCAGCAGCTTGGGGACAGGGGTCTACGAGCAGTACTTC
TRBV7-9	TRBJ2-3	NA	TRBD2	CASTLGLAGVTDTQYF	TGTGCCAGCACCCTCGGACTAGCGGGAGTAACAGATACGCAGTATTTT
TRBV4-1	TRBJ2-3	NA	TRBD1	CASSQVFRGRVDTQYF	TGCGCCAGCAGCCAAGTTTTCAGGGGGCGAGTAGATACGCAGTATTTT
TRBV11-2	TRBJ1-6	once	TRBD1	CASSSGTANSPLHF	TGTGCCAGCAGCTCCGGGACAGCCAATTCACCCCTCCACTTT
TRBV9	TRBJ2-2	NA	NA	CASSVAPGNTGELFF	TGTGCCAGCAGCGTAGCCCCAGGGAACACCGGGGAGCTGTTTTTT
TRBV9	TRBJ1-3	NA	NA	CASSVAPVDSGNTIYF	TGTGCCAGCAGCGTAGCCCCAGTTGACTCTGGAAACACCATATATTTT
TRBV28	TRBJ2-7	NA	TRBD1	CASSPGGALYEQYF	TGTGCCAGTTCCCCAGGGGGCGCGTTATACGAGCAGTACTTC
TRBV6-4	TRBJ1-6	NA	NA	CASSDRQTPSYNSPLHF	TGTGCCAGCAGTGACCGACAGACACCTTCCTATAATTCACCCCTCCACTTT
TRBV5-1	TRBJ1-3	NA	TRBD1	CASSPSQQGAGNTIYF	TGCGCCAGCAGCCCATCACAACAGGGGGCTGGAAACACCATATATTTT
TRBV28	TRBJ2-2	NA	NA	CASVDYTGELFF	TGTGCCAGCGTAGACTACACCGGGGAGCTGTTTTTT
TRBV10-1	TRBJ2-1	NA	NA	CASSESSAQNEQFF	TGCGCCAGCAGTGAGTCTAGCGCGCAGAATGAGCAGTTCTTC
TRBV4-2	TRBJ2-1	NA	TRBD2	CASSQDRLAGEQFF	TGTGCCAGCAGCCAAGATAGGCTAGCGGGCGAGCAGTTCTTC
TRBV21-1	TRBJ1-2	NA	NA	CASSNYTGGYTF	TGTGCCAGCAGCAATTACACAGGGGGCTACACCTTC